The 12 T cell receptor beta chains below all came from one sample that was sequenced in a study of CD8 T cells in Susac syndrome. Random hexamers were used to reverse transcribe an amount of about 0.45 to 1 ug RNA. In TCRdb, the immunoSEQ multiplex PCR reads were re-called with MiXCR into one record per CDR3 protein. The table includes more than 110,000 distinct CDR3 sequences, 95% detected once. The sequencing input was CD4+ T cells from PBMCs. These receptors were obtained from a human donor with Susac syndrome.

The V call is TRBV20-1, the J call TRBJ1-2; TRBD1 is a possible D gene (5 bases). Trimming pared 6 bases from V and 2 bases from J, leaving 19 bases between. CDR1 and CDR2 (germline): DFQATT, SNEGSKA (reference sequence). The CDR3 spans 15 residues. CDR3 coding DNA: TGCAGTGCCATTATTAGGGCGGGGGGGAACTATGGCTACACCTTC. This codes for CSAIIRAGGNYGYTF.

This sequence joins TRBV30 and TRBJ2-7; TRBD2 is a possible D gene (5 bases). Germline V gives CDR1 GTSNPN, CDR2 SVGIG (reference sequence). CDR3 length: 12 amino acids. V lost 3 bases, J lost 5 bases, and 11 bases lay in between. CDR3 amino acids: CAWRSEVHEQYF. CDR3 nucleotides: TGTGCCTGGAGGTCGGAGGTCCACGAGCAGTACTTC. Full variable domain (outside the CDR3, taken from reference TRBV30 and TRBJ2-7): SQTIHQWPATLVQPVGSPLSLECTVEGTSNPNLYWYRQAAGRGLQLLFYSVGIGQISSEVPQNLSASRPQDRQFILSSKKLLLSDSGFYLCAWRSEVHEQYFGPGTRLTVT.

The chain couples TRBV10-3 to TRBJ2-5, with no clear D. This CDR3 spans 13 amino acids. Trimming left V 3 bases short and J 5 bases short, with 10 bases between. Germline V gene sequence: CDR1 ENHRY, CDR2 SYGVKD. In nucleotides, the CDR3 is TGTGCCATCAGTGATAGGATGGGGGAGACCCAGTACTTC. Translating it yields CAISDRMGETQYF.

This sequence joins TRBV14 and TRBJ1-4, with a weak D call TRBD1 (6 bases). Trimming removed 1 base at V and 8 bases at J, with 20 bases between. The CDR3 covers 17 residues. CDR1 and CDR2 (germline): SGHDN, FVKESK. In DNA, the CDR3 is TGTGCCAGCAGCCAAGTGCGGGGGCGGAGGACGGGGGAAAAACTGTTTTTT. Amino acid sequence: CASSQVRGRRTGEKLFF.

This clonotype was seen once. V and J are TRBV29-1 and TRBJ2-3, with D unclear. The CDR3 loop spans 14 amino acids. The V end was cut by 4 bases, the J end by 1 base, with 12 bases between. CDR1 is SQVTM and CDR2 is ANQGSEA in the germline V gene. The CDR3 nucleotides are TGCAGCGTTGGAAAGGATTTCCGCACAGATACGCAGTATTTT. Protein product: CSVGKDFRTDTQYF.

The DNA for the CDR3 is TGCAGCGTTGATGGGCAGGGGGTTACCGGGGAGCTGTTTTTT. The encoded protein is CSVDGQGVTGELFF. The chain has TRBV29-1 and TRBJ2-2; 7 positions agree with TRBD1. Per germline, CDR1 SQVTM and CDR2 ANQGSEA. V gave up 3 bases and J gave up 5 bases; unmatched junction bases: 6. There are 14 residues in the CDR3.

This clonotype was recorded once. The V call is TRBV4-2, the J call TRBJ2-1; D uncertain. The CDR3 has 15 residues. The V and J ends lost 0 bases and 0 bases respectively, with 6 bases between them. The germline V gene encodes CDR1 LGHNA and CDR2 YNFKEQ. CDR3 in amino acids: CASSQEESSYNEQFF. DNA of the CDR3: TGTGCCAGCAGCCAAGAGGAGAGCTCCTACAATGAGCAGTTCTTC.

The chain is built from TRBV27 and TRBJ2-7; TRBD2 might be the D (5 bases). Germline-derived CDR1 and CDR2 are MNHEY and SMNVEV (reference sequence). This CDR3 contains 15 residues. V lost 0 bases to trimming and J lost 2 bases, with 11 bases between them. The CDR3 DNA reads as TGTGCCAGCAGTTTATCTCGGGGAAGCCCCTACGAGCAGTACTTC. The encoded protein is CASSLSRGSPYEQYF.

This rearrangement joins TRBV29-1 to TRBJ2-3, with TRBD2 matching 10 bases. The CDR3 has 12 residues. Germline V lookup: CDR1 SQVTM, CDR2 ANQGSEA. With V trimmed by 4 bases and J by 8 bases, 3 bases remained unmatched. In nucleotides, the CDR3 is TGCAGCGTTGGGACTAGCGGACTTACGCAGTATTTT. Encoded protein: CSVGTSGLTQYF.

The chain uses TRBV20-1 and TRBJ1-2; a weak D match, TRBD1 (5 bases). CDR3 size: 13 residues. With 0 bases removed from V and 6 bases from J, the gap between germline ends came to 11 bases. Per the germline V gene, CDR1 is DFQATT and CDR2 is SNEGSKA (reference sequence). For the CDR3, the DNA is TGCAGTGCTAGAGATGTCAGGGCCCATGGCTACACCTTC. Translating it yields CSARDVRAHGYTF.

The chain recombines TRBV28 with TRBJ1-2; D not certain. Trimming pared 6 bases from V and 8 bases from J, leaving 13 bases between. CDR1 is MDHEN, CDR2 SYDVKM, per germline. The CDR3 loop spans 12 amino acids. This CDR3 reads CASRVSLSGYTF. Here the CDR3 DNA reads TGTGCCAGCAGAGTTTCCCTGTCGGGCTACACCTTC.

The genes are TRBV7-9 and TRBJ2-7; 9 nucleotides match TRBD1. The CDR3 consists of 15 residues. Germline CDR1 and CDR2: SEHNR and FQNEAQ (reference sequence). J lost 7 bases, V lost 4 bases, and 11 bases had no gene match. The CDR3: CASSSIPQGAVEQYF. As DNA, the CDR3 is TGTGCCAGCAGCTCCATTCCACAGGGGGCGGTTGAGCAGTACTTC.